The 27 T cell receptor beta chains presented below share a single source sample, sequenced in a study of shared T cell receptors in the human thymus. Profiling relied on immunoSEQ multiplex PCR, and the TCRdb table lists in-frame clones only, not all of them. Of hundreds of thousands of clones listed, over 75% are singletons. The data also belong to a second study, concerning human thymus T cells.

The specimen was thymocytes. These receptors originate from a boy in the first two years of life with a congenital heart defect.

The chain couples TRBV6-8 to TRBJ2-2, with TRBD2 as a possible D gene (5 bases). Trimming stripped 5 bases from V and 0 bases from J, with 16 bases between. The CDR3 consists of 17 residues. Germline lookup yields CDR1 MNHGY and CDR2 SAAAGT. The CDR3 nucleotides read TGTGCCAGCAGTCCCCTTACTAGGCCAACGAACACCGGGGAGCTGTTTTTT. It specifies CASSPLTRPTNTGELFF.

V is TRBV30 and J is TRBJ2-1; 7 nucleotides match TRBD2. With 3 bases clipped from V and 0 bases from J, the junction kept 11 bases outside the gene matches. The CDR3 is made up of 17 amino acids. CDR1 is GTSNPN, CDR2 SVGIG, per germline (reference sequence). This chain's CDR3 is CAWRRNLADSSYNEQFF. The CDR3 nucleotides are TGTGCCTGGAGGCGTAACCTAGCGGATAGCTCCTACAATGAGCAGTTCTTC.

The chain couples TRBV29-1 to TRBJ2-7; 7 bases map to TRBD1. The CDR3 has 13 amino acids. Trimming at V came to 4 bases and at J to 4 bases, leaving 7 bases not matched to a gene. CDR1 is SQVTM and CDR2 is ANQGSEA in the germline V gene. CDR3 protein: CSVVRHRGYEQYF. The CDR3, as DNA: TGCAGCGTTGTCAGGCACAGGGGATACGAGCAGTACTTC.

This rearrangement joins TRBV2 to TRBJ2-1; D is ambiguous. V lost 7 bases and J lost 7, with 11 bases in between. In germline, CDR1 is SNHLY, CDR2 FYNNEI. The CDR3 loop spans 12 amino acids. CDR3 loop: CASTAPGNEQFF. Written as DNA, the CDR3 is TGTGCCAGCACCGCCCCCGGGAATGAGCAGTTCTTC.

V and J are TRBV5-4 and TRBJ2-1, with 13 bases fitting TRBD2. In germline, CDR1 is SGHNT, CDR2 YYREEE (reference sequence). This CDR3 comprises 16 residues. Trimming removed 0 bases from V and 7 bases from J; junction bases left unmatched: 4. CDR3: CASSLVAGLAGNEQFF. CDR3 nucleotide sequence: TGTGCCAGCAGCTTGGTAGCGGGACTAGCGGGAAATGAGCAGTTCTTC.

The chain couples TRBV11-2 to TRBJ1-1; 11 bases are shared with TRBD1. Losses at the gene ends were 5 bases for V and 8 bases for J; bases not matched to a gene: 13. This CDR3 comprises 16 residues. In germline, CDR1 is SGHAT, CDR2 FQNNGV. The CDR3 DNA reads TGTGCCAGCAGCCGCCACCGGACAGGGGGCTATCGCGAAGCTTTCTTT. The encoded protein is CASSRHRTGGYREAFF.

The chain carries TRBV4-3 and TRBJ2-1; 13 bases line up with TRBD2. The CDR3 consists of 14 residues. J was trimmed by 13 bases and V by 4 bases; bases with no gene match: 7. Germline-derived CDR1 and CDR2 are LGHNA and YSLEER. The CDR3 coding sequence is TGCGCCAGCAGCCGCGGACTAGCGGGAGTTACACAGTTCTTC. Its protein is CASSRGLAGVTQFF.

The rearrangement joins TRBV7-7 to TRBJ2-3; the match to TRBD2 covers 14 bases. Germline assignment: CDR1 SSHAT and CDR2 FNYEAQ (reference sequence). The V and J ends lost 2 bases and 4 bases, in that order; junction bases with no gene match: 14. This CDR3 region has 20 residues. CDR3 sequence reads: CASSLKPRLAGGPNSDTQYF. As DNA, the CDR3 is TGTGCCAGCAGCTTAAAACCCAGACTAGCGGGAGGGCCGAATTCAGATACGCAGTATTTT.

The J gene is TRBJ2-1, the V gene TRBV30, with 7 bases identical to TRBD2. J was trimmed by 0 bases and V by 4 bases; bases with no gene match: 9. This CDR3 has 16 amino acids. The germline V gene has CDR1 GTSNPN and CDR2 SVGIG (reference sequence). This CDR3 is CAWTYLRGSSYNEQFF. In DNA form, the CDR3 reads TGTGCCTGGACTTACCTGCGGGGGAGCTCCTACAATGAGCAGTTCTTC.

The chain has TRBV7-8 and TRBJ1-5; TRBD1 aligns across 11 bases. J was trimmed by 3 bases and V by 1 base; bases with no gene match: 5. CDR3 length equals 17 residues. CDR1 and CDR2 (germline): SGHVS, FQNEAQ. CDR3 in DNA: TGTGCCAGCAGCTTAGTAGGGACAGGGGGATACAATCAGCCCCAGCATTTT. Translated, it gives CASSLVGTGGYNQPQHF.

This clone was picked up a small number of times. The chain recombines TRBV19 with TRBJ1-1; weak D call: TRBD1 (6 bases). Germline values: CDR1 LNHDA, CDR2 SQIVND (reference sequence). Deletions cut 4 bases from V and 5 bases from J, with 11 bases between. The CDR3 contains 13 residues. CDR3 loop: CASSRTRGTEAFF. DNA for the CDR3: TGTGCCAGTAGTAGGACCAGGGGAACTGAAGCTTTCTTT.

The V call is TRBV27, the J call TRBJ2-7; TRBD2 agrees at 7 bases. Looked up from germline, CDR1 is MNHEY and CDR2 is SMNVEV (reference sequence). The CDR3 loop spans 14 amino acids. With V trimmed by 3 bases and J by 3 bases, 5 bases remained unmatched. This chain's CDR3 is CASSLWREGYEQYF. The CDR3 DNA reads TGTGCCAGCAGTTTGTGGAGGGAGGGCTACGAGCAGTACTTC.

This clone was seen a single time. V is TRBV7-9 and J is TRBJ1-2; D gene uncertain. The V and J ends lost 5 bases and 7 bases respectively, with 14 bases between them. The CDR3 spans 13 residues. Germline CDR1 and CDR2: SEHNR and FQNEAQ (reference sequence). CDR3 in DNA: TGTGCCAGCAGCCTTCATCGACCGGGTGGCTACACCTTC. This translates into CASSLHRPGGYTF.

The J gene is TRBJ1-4, the V gene TRBV4-3; TRBD1 might be the D (6 bases). This CDR3 contains 19 residues. CDR1 LGHNA and CDR2 YSLEER come from the germline V gene. Trimming removed 0 bases at V and 5 bases at J, with 22 bases between. DNA of the CDR3: TGCGCCAGCAGCCAAGATATTGTCGGGTTAGGGGGTAGGAATGAAAAACTGTTTTTT. Translated, it gives CASSQDIVGLGGRNEKLFF.

V usage is TRBV15 and J usage is TRBJ2-1; D possibly corresponds to TRBD1 (5 bases). Germline V gives CDR1 LNHNV, CDR2 YYDKDF (reference sequence). The V and J ends lost 0 bases and 1 base respectively, with 7 bases between them. The CDR3 runs to 15 residues. The CDR3 is CATSREQASYNEQFF. For the CDR3, the DNA is TGTGCCACCAGCAGAGAACAGGCGTCCTACAATGAGCAGTTCTTC.

The rearrangement uses TRBV6-1 and TRBJ2-5, with TRBD1 as a possible D gene (6 bases). The V gene lost 1 base and the J gene lost 5 bases, with 17 bases spanning the gap. This CDR3 has 16 amino acids. Looked up from germline, CDR1 is MNHNS and CDR2 is SASEGT. The CDR3 region is CASSEGSWWQGETQYF. CDR3 bases: TGTGCCAGCAGTGAAGGCTCTTGGTGGCAGGGGGAGACCCAGTACTTC.

This chain connects TRBV9 to TRBJ2-4; TRBD2 aligns across 11 bases. CDR1 is SGDLS and CDR2 is YYNGEE in the germline V gene. The CDR3 is 19 residues long. J gave up 2 bases and V 3 bases, and 13 bases lay outside the gene matches. The CDR3 is CASSATSGEGGGTKNIQYF. For the CDR3, the DNA is TGTGCCAGCAGCGCGACTAGCGGGGAAGGTGGTGGAACCAAAAACATTCAGTACTTC.

The chain has TRBV14 and TRBJ2-3; unclear D gene. V was clipped by 1 base and J by 5 bases, with 7 bases between them. The V gene's germline CDR1 is SGHDN and CDR2 FVKESK. The CDR3 length is 13 residues. The CDR3 DNA reads TGTGCCAGCAGCCAAGGCTCGGTAGATACGCAGTATTTT. Its translation is CASSQGSVDTQYF. Drawing the rest from reference TRBV14 and TRBJ2-3, the complete variable domain is EAGVTQFPSHSVIEKGQTVTLRCDPISGHDNLYWYRRVMGKEIKFLLHFVKESKQDESGMPNNRFLAERTGGTYSTLKVQPAELEDSGVYFCASSQGSVDTQYFGPGTRLTVL.

The rearrangement links TRBV15 to TRBJ1-1; D remains ambiguous. The CDR3 length is 20 residues. Per the germline V gene, CDR1 is LNHNV and CDR2 is YYDKDF (reference sequence). V lost 2 bases and J lost 1, with 26 bases in between. CDR3 sequence (DNA): TGTGCCACCAGCAGACCTGCGGGGTGGCAGTCCGTTTTCCCGAACACTGAAGCTTTCTTT. Translation: CATSRPAGWQSVFPNTEAFF.

J is TRBJ1-5 and V is TRBV5-6; a possible D gene is TRBD1 (5 bases). The CDR3 contains 14 residues. Deletions cut 0 bases from V and 4 bases from J, with 8 bases between. The germline gives CDR1 SGHDT, CDR2 YYEEEE. CDR3 DNA: TGTGCCAGCAGCTTGGCCGCAGGGAATCAGCCCCAGCATTTT. It is translated as CASSLAAGNQPQHF.

The table lists this clone with a count of one. The chain recombines TRBV28 with TRBJ2-3, with D maybe TRBD1 (6 bases). The CDR3 loop spans 14 amino acids. Trimming removed 5 bases at V and 2 bases at J, with 11 bases between. Germline values: CDR1 MDHEN, CDR2 SYDVKM. CDR3 coding DNA: TGTGCCAGCAGTCCACAGGGACACACAGATACGCAGTATTTT. Amino acids: CASSPQGHTDTQYF.

The rearrangement links TRBV14 to TRBJ2-7; D is ambiguous. There are 15 residues in the CDR3. Trimming removed 3 bases at V and 4 bases at J, with 16 bases between. The germline CDR1 and CDR2 sequences are SGHDN and FVKESK. CDR3 nucleotide sequence: TGTGCCAGCAGCCAGGGCCGTACAAAAAAATACGAGCAGTACTTC. Encoded protein: CASSQGRTKKYEQYF.

In DNA form, the CDR3 reads TGTGCCAGCAGTGGCCCGGGACTAGTCCCCTACGAGCAGTACTTC. Translating it yields CASSGPGLVPYEQYF. The chain links TRBV6-1 to TRBJ2-7, with 8 bases lining up with TRBD2. V was clipped by 4 bases and J by 2 bases; unmatched bases: 7. This CDR3 comprises 15 residues. Germline CDR1 is MNHNS and CDR2 is SASEGT.

The chain couples TRBV28 to TRBJ1-5, with a weak D call TRBD1 (5 bases). V lost 5 bases, J lost 0 bases, and 23 bases lay in between. The CDR3 runs 19 residues. Per germline, CDR1 MDHEN and CDR2 SYDVKM. CDR3 bases: TGTGCCAGCAGTCCCGGGTGGTTCCCGACAGAGGATAGCAATCAGCCCCAGCATTTT. As protein: CASSPGWFPTEDSNQPQHF.

The chain combines TRBV29-1 with TRBJ1-2; D is uncertain. V lost 4 bases and J 0 bases, leaving 3 bases between the germline ends. Germline V gene sequence: CDR1 SQVTM, CDR2 ANQGSEA. CDR3 length: 11 residues. The CDR3 protein is CSVGANYGYTF. The CDR3 region has the DNA TGCAGCGTTGGAGCTAACTATGGCTACACCTTC.

The chain carries TRBV15 and TRBJ1-1; TRBD1 matches 7 bases. Losses at the gene ends were 0 bases for V and 11 bases for J; bases not matched to a gene: 9. This CDR3 has 14 residues. CDR1 is LNHNV and CDR2 is YYDKDF in the germline V gene (reference sequence). This chain's CDR3 is CATSRDRGALGAFF. For the CDR3, the DNA is TGTGCCACCAGCAGAGACAGGGGGGCCCTTGGCGCTTTCTTT.

The genes are TRBV19 and TRBJ2-7; possible D gene TRBD2, 5 bases. CDR3 length: 12 amino acids. Trimming pared 5 bases from V and 2 bases from J, leaving 7 bases between. Germline V gene data show CDR1 as LNHDA and CDR2 as SQIVND (reference sequence). CDR3 residues: CASSPGTYEQYF. The DNA of the CDR3 is TGTGCCAGTAGTCCCGGGACCTACGAGCAGTACTTC.